Given below is one T cell receptor beta chain in context. Its target antigen remains unknown. Base qualities are not recorded, but no much larger clone differs from it by a single base. At diagnosis, peripheral blood, uninvolved tumor-adjacent lung and tumor were collected and stored as a combination of fresh-frozen and FFPE material. Blood samples were analyzed as peripheral blood mononuclear cells for TCR repertoire profiling. The immunoSEQ Assay was used to sequence TCR beta CDR3 regions from DNA. On the authors' methods: T cell density was computed as TCR beta template counts normalized to usable DNA estimated by amplifying housekeeping genes. Using the preseqR package, richness was estimated by extrapolating to 120,000 templates for tissue samples and 400,000 templates for PBMC samples. Clonality was calculated as one minus Pielou's evenness. To identify tissue-enriched TCRs, differential abundance testing was run on productive amino-acid clonotypes with a minimum total count of 5 and an alpha of 0.1. The Jaccard Index and the Morisita Overlap Index were used to quantify repertoire overlap between compartments. GLIPH grouped TCR beta CDR3s together with public tetramer-defined viral CDR3s, and a viral motif had to include at least three viral sequences and show V-gene enrichment. In TCRdb, the immuneACCESS table is reduced to in-frame sequences with V and J assigned. These tables do not hold every clone; where another copy was compared, an unresolved V gene accounts for under half, and the others remain unexplained. That table gives V, J and clone size, and the DNA gave D and trimming. Recorded for this sample are around 25,000 clones; approximately 90% of them occurred a single time. Jointly, the top ten make up more than 2.5% of the sample.

The data stem from a study of T cells in localized non-small cell lung cancer (TCRdb year 2020). Some background on the complete study: The study analyzed T cell repertoires of roughly 220 early-stage NSCLC patients, comparing tumors and uninvolved tumor-adjacent lungs. The mean age of the NSCLC patients was under 70 years, with 120 to 150 men and over 100 women. All 220 or so NSCLC patients in the cohort were treatment-naive and had localized lung tumors that were resected. Results the study describes overall, beyond this receptor: Since the design was exploratory, TCR variables were selected using unadjusted p-values with no false-discovery rate correction. Uninvolved tumor-adjacent lung showed the highest T cell clonality, higher than tumor, which suggests more focused antigenic responses in the uninvolved tumor-adjacent lung. Higher blood T cell density associated with longer overall survival, while higher adjacent-lung clonality associated with shorter survival. Because multi-region sequencing of the tumors was not done, intratumor heterogeneity could not be ruled out. A median of 57 of the top 100 tumor clones turned up in the paired uninvolved adjacent lung, and under 30 of those clones also ranked among the top 100 of that same adjacent lung.

V lost 2 bases and J lost 4 bases, and the count of bases not matched to a germline gene is 4. From the cysteine up to the phenylalanine, the CDR3 has a length of 13 residues. Here the CDR3 DNA is all that survives: 39 bases in frame from base 1. CDR1 and CDR2, looked up from the germline V gene, are SQVTM and ANQGSEA. The chain is made from TRBV29-1 and TRBJ2-5; TRBD1 agrees with 7 junctional bases. This TCR was recovered from a woman aged 40-75 years with stage I lung adenocarcinoma. The input for sequencing was peripheral blood, taken before any cancer treatment. The nucleotide sequence is given as TGCAGCGTTGAACAGGGGGAAAGAGAGACCCAGTACTTC. Its coded protein is CSVEQGERETQYF.